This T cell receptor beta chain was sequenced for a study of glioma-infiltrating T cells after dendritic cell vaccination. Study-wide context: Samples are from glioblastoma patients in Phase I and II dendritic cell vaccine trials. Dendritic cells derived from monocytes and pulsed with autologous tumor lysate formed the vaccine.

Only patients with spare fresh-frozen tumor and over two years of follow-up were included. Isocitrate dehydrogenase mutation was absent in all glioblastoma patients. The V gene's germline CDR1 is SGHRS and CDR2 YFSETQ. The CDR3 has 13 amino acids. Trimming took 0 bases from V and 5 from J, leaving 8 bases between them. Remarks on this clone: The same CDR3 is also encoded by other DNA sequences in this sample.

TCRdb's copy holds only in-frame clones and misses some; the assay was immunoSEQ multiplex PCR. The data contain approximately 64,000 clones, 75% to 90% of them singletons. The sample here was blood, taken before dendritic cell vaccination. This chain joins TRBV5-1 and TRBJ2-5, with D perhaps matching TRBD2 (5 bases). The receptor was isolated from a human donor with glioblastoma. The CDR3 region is CASSLEGGETQYF. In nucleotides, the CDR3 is TGCGCCAGCAGCTTGGAGGGCGGGGAGACCCAGTACTTC. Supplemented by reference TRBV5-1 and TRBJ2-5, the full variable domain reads KAGVTQTPRYLIKTRGQQVTLSCSPISGHRSVSWYQQTPGQGLQFLFEYFSETQRNKGNFPGRFSGRQFSNSRSEMNVSTLELGDSALYLCASSLEGGETQYFGPGTRLLVL.